This T cell receptor (beta chain) was sequenced during a study of neoadjuvant nivolumab and ipilimumab in lung cancer (TCRdb year 2020). Regarding the complete study: Nivolumab was administered intravenously at 3 mg/kg on days 1, 15 and 29, and in the combination arm ipilimumab 1 mg/kg was added on day 1 only. For each study arm, the primary endpoint of the trial was the rate of major pathologic response (MPR) in the intention-to-treat population. The trial treated fewer than 45 patients with operable NSCLC: some 23 were randomized to nivolumab monotherapy and roughly 21 to nivolumab plus ipilimumab. The study compared TCR repertoires in pretherapy (baseline) peripheral blood with TCR repertoires in tumors resected at surgery after neoadjuvant immune checkpoint blockade. Matched pretherapy and resected tumor pairs were analyzed from seven patients, of whom four had been treated with nivolumab and three with nivolumab plus ipilimumab. Overall results and qualifications from the work: From pretherapy to surgery, tumor T-cell richness and clonality increased in three of three dual-therapy tumors but in only two of four nivolumab-treated tumors. TCR richness in pretherapy blood showed a positive correlation with richness in tumors resected after neoadjuvant therapy (Spearman R ≈ 0.81). A small number of samples was subjected to TCR sequencing. TCR richness and clonality were greater in resected tumors than in tumor-adjacent uninvolved lung, and increases were seen in more dual-therapy-treated tumors. No significant correlation was found between TCR clonality and pathologic tumor regression, and only one major-pathologic-response sample was available for the clonality analysis.

Concerning this clone itself: No cognate antigen has been identified for it. The sample holds no much larger clone one base away, and base qualities are not on file.

CDR1 SGHVS and CDR2 FNYEAQ were looked up in the germline V gene. V is trimmed back by 5 bases and J by 0 bases, and the junction contains 2 bases that no gene match accounts for. Spanning cysteine to phenylalanine, the CDR3 consists of 15 amino acids. Only the CDR3 portion is preserved as DNA: 45 bases, with reading frame beginning at the first base. Libraries were constructed by the immunoSEQ multiplex PCR assay. The authors' pipeline ran thus. Repertoires were summarized in terms of richness and clonality, and significantly expanded and contracted clones between pre- and post-therapy samples were identified. TCRdb limited this immuneACCESS table to in-frame rearrangements with V and J called. A share of clones is missing; checked studies link under half to unresolved V genes, and the rest is unexplained. The DNA was the basis for D and trimming; V, J and clone size are from that table. For this sample there are tens of thousands of clones; 82% appear just once. Jointly, the top ten make up roughly 8.9% of the sample.

The meaning of the sample's time point label: at surgical resection after neoadjuvant nivolumab +/- ipilimumab. Samples were obtained from the phase 2 randomized NEOSTAR trial, in which neoadjuvant nivolumab or nivolumab plus ipilimumab followed by surgery was tested in operable NSCLC. This specimen consisted of tumor tissue, obtained after neoadjuvant nivolumab, alone or with ipilimumab, at or shortly before surgery. The chain is encoded by TRBV7-6 joined to TRBJ2-2, and TRBD1 matches 8 of the central bases. The receptor was derived from an adult with non-small cell lung cancer. Read as DNA, the sequence is TGTGCCAGCAGCCTACAGGGGGCGAACACCGGGGAGCTGTTTTTT. It specifies CASSLQGANTGELFF.